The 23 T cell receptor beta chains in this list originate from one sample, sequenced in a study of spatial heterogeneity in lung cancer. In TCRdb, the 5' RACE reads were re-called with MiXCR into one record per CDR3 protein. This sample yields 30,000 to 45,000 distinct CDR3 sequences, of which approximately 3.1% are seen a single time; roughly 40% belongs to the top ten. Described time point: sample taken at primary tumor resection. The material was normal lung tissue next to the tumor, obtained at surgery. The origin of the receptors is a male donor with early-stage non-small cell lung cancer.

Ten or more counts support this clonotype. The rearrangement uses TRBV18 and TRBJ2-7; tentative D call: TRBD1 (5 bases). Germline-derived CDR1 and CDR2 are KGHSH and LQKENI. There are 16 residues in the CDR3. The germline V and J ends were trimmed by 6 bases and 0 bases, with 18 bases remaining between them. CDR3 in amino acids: CASSRNDRAISYEQYF. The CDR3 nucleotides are TGTGCCAGCTCTCGAAATGACAGAGCAATCTCCTACGAGCAGTACTTC.

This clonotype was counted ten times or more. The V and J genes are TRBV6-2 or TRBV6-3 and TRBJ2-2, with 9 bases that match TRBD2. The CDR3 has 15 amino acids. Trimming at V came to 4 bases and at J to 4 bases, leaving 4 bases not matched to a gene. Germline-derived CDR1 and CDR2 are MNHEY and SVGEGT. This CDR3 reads CASSWTAGGTGELFF. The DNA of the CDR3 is TGTGCCAGCAGTTGGACAGCGGGGGGCACCGGGGAGCTGTTTTTT.

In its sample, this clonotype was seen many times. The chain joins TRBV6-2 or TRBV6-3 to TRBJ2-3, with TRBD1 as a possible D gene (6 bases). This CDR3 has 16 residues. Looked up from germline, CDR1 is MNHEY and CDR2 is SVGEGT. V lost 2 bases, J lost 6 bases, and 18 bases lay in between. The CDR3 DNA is TGTGCCAGCAGTTACGGTCAGGGGAGAATTACGGATACGCAGTATTTT. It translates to CASSYGQGRITDTQYF.

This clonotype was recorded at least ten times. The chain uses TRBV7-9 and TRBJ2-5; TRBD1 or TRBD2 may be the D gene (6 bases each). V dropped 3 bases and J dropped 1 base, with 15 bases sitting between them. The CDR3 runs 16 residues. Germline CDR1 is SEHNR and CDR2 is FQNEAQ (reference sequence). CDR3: CASSFSNWGAQETQYF. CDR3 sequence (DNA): TGTGCCAGCAGCTTCTCAAATTGGGGGGCCCAAGAGACCCAGTACTTC.

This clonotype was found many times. CDR3 region: CASSFGLLKTGELFF. The CDR3 nucleotides read TGCGCCAGCAGCTTTGGGTTACTTAAGACCGGGGAGCTGTTTTTT. J is TRBJ2-2 and V is TRBV5-1; no clear D. V gave up 2 bases and J gave up 5 bases, with 13 bases separating them. The CDR3 extends over 15 amino acids. CDR1 and CDR2 (germline): SGHRS, YFSETQ.

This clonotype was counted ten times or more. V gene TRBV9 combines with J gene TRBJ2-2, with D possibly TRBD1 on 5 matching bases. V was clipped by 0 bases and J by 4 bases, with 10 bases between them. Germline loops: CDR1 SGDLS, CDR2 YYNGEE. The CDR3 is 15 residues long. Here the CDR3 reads CASSVGGAGTGELFF. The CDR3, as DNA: TGTGCCAGCAGCGTAGGGGGCGCAGGCACCGGGGAGCTGTTTTTT. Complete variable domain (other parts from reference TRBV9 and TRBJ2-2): DSGVTQTPKHLITATGQRVTLRCSPRSGDLSVYWYQQSLDQGLQFLIQYYNGEERAKGNILERFSAQQFPDLHSELNLSSLELGDSALYFCASSVGGAGTGELFFGEGSRLTVL.

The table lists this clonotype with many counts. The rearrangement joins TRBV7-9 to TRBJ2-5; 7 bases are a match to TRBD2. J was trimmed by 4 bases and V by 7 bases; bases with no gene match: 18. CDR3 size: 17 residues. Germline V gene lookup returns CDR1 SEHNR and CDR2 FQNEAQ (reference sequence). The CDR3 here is CASTPRQASGGPETQYF. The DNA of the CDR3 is TGTGCCAGCACCCCGCGACAAGCTAGCGGAGGGCCAGAGACCCAGTACTTC.

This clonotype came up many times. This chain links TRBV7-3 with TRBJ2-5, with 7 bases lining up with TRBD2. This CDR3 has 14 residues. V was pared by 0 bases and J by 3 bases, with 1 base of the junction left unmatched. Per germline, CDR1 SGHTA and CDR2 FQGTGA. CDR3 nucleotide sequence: TGTGCCAGCAGCTTAACGGGAGGGGAAGAGACCCAGTACTTC. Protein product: CASSLTGGEETQYF.

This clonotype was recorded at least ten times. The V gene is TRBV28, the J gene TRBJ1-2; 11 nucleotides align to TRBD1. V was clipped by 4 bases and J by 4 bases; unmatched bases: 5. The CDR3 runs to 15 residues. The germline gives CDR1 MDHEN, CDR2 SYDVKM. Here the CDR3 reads CASSSWTGGLYGYTF. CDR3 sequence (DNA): TGTGCCAGCAGTTCGTGGACAGGGGGCCTCTATGGCTACACCTTC.

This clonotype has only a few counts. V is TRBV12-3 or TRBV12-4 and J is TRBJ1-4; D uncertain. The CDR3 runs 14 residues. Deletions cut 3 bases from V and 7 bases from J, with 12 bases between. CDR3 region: CASSFSSHREKLFF. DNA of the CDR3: TGTGCCAGCAGTTTTTCATCCCACCGTGAAAAACTGTTTTTT.

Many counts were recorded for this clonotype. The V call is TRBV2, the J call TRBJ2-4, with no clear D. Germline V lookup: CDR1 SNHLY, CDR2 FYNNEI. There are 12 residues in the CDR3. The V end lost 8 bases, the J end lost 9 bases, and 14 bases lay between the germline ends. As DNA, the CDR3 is TGTGCCAGCTGGCGACCCTCGAGCATTCAGTACTTC. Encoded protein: CASWRPSSIQYF.

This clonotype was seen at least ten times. CDR3 amino acids: CASSFSNYGYTF. The CDR3 DNA reads as TGTGCCAGCAGTTTCTCGAACTATGGCTACACCTTC. This chain joins TRBV28 and TRBJ1-2; no reliable D call. Germline lookup yields CDR1 MDHEN and CDR2 SYDVKM. The CDR3 extends over 12 amino acids. V gave up 3 bases and J gave up 2 bases, with 4 bases separating them.

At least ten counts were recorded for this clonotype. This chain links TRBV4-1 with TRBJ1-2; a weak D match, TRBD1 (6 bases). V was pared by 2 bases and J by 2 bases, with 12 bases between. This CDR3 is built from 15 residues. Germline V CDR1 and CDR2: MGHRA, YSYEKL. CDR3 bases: TGCGCCAGCAGCCAAACAGGGAATAACAACTATGGCTACACCTTC. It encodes CASSQTGNNNYGYTF.

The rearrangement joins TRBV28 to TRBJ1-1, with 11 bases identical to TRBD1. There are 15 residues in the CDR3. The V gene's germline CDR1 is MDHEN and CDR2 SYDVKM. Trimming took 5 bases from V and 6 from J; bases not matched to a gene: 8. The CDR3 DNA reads TGTGCCAGCAGTGCCCGGACAGGGGGCCTCGCTGAAGCTTTCTTT. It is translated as CASSARTGGLAEAFF.

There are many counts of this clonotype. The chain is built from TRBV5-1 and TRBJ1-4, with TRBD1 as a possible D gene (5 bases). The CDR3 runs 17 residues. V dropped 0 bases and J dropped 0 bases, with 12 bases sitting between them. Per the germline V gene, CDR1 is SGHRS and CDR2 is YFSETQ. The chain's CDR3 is CASSLAQGPATNEKLFF. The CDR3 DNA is TGCGCCAGCAGCTTGGCCCAGGGACCGGCAACTAATGAAAAACTGTTTTTT. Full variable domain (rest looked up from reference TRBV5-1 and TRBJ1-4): KAGVTQTPRYLIKTRGQQVTLSCSPISGHRSVSWYQQTPGQGLQFLFEYFSETQRNKGNFPGRFSGRQFSNSRSEMNVSTLELGDSALYLCASSLAQGPATNEKLFFGSGTQLSVL.

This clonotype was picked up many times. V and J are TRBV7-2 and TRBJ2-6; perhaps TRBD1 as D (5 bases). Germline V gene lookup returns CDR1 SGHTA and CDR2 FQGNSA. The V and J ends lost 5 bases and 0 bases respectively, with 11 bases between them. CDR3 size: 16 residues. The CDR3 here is CASSKDMSSGANVLTF. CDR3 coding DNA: TGTGCCAGCAGCAAGGACATGAGCTCTGGGGCCAACGTCCTGACTTTC. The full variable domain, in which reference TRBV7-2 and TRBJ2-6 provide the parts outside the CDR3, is GAGVSQSPSNKVTEKGKDVELRCDPISGHTALYWYRQSLGQGLEFLIYFQGNSAPDKSGLPSDRFSAERTGGSVSTLTIQRTQQEDSAVYLCASSKDMSSGANVLTFGAGSRLTVL.

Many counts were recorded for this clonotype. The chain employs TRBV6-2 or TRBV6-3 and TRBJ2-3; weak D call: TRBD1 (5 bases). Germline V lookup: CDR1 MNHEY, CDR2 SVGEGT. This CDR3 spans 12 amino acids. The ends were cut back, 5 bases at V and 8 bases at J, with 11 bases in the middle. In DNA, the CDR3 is TGTGCCAGCAGTCTACTTCAGGGTACGCAGTATTTT. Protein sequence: CASSLLQGTQYF.

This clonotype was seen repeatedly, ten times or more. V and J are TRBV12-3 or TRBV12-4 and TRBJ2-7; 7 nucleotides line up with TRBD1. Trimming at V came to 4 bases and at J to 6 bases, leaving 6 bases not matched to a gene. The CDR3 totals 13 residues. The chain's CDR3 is CASSSTGIGEQYF. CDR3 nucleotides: TGTGCCAGCAGTTCGACAGGGATAGGCGAGCAGTACTTC.

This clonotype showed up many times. Written as DNA, the CDR3 is TGTGCCAGCAGCGCCGGGACAGTCTATGGCTACACCTTC. This sequence encodes CASSAGTVYGYTF. This chain links TRBV2 with TRBJ1-2; 7 nucleotides agree with TRBD1. The CDR3 runs to 13 residues. The V gene's germline CDR1 is SNHLY and CDR2 FYNNEI. V was clipped by 6 bases and J by 4 bases; unmatched bases: 5.

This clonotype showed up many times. The chain's CDR3 is CASSPVNKPTDTQYF. The CDR3 DNA reads TGTGCCAGCAGCCCTGTGAATAAACCGACAGATACGCAGTATTTT. The V call is TRBV9, the J call TRBJ2-3; unclear D gene. Trimming left V 4 bases short and J 3 bases short, with 15 bases between. The CDR3 loop spans 15 amino acids. Germline assignment: CDR1 SGDLS and CDR2 YYNGEE.

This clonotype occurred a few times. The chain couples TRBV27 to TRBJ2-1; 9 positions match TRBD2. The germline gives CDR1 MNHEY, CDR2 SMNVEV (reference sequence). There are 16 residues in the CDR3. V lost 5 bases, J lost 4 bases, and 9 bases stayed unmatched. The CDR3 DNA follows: TGTGCCAGCAGTATCTCCGGGACTAGCCTTTACAATGAGCAGTTCTTC. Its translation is CASSISGTSLYNEQFF.

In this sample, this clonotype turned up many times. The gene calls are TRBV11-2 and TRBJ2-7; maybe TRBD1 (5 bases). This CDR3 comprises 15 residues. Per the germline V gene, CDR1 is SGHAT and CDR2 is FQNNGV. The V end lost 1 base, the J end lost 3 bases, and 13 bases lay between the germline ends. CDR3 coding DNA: TGTGCCAGCAGCTTAGTGGGCCAGGGTTACTACGAGCAGTACTTC. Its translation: CASSLVGQGYYEQYF.

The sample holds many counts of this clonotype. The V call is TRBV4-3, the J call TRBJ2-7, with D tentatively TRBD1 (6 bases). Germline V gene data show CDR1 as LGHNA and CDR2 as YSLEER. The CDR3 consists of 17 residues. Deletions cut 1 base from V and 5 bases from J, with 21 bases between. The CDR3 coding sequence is TGCGCCAGCAGCCAAGCGGGACATGCCTTCGGGTTGAACGAGCAGTACTTC. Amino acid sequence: CASSQAGHAFGLNEQYF.